The 28 T cell receptor beta chains presented below share a single source sample, sequenced in a study of T-cell memory formation after mild COVID-19 (dated by TCRdb to the early 2020s). The library relied on 5' RACE. For sequencing, an Illumina NovaSeq 6000 was employed. TCRdb reran the public reads through fastp at Q25 and MiXCR, keeping productive beta chains. Rows are unified per CDR3 protein, each entry keeping the most common DNA and genes. The sample records around 390,000 distinct CDR3 sequences, 16% of which are singletons. Of the sample, 20% to 25% is held by the ten largest clones. The sequenced sample was PBMCs or a T cell subset sorted from them (not recorded which). These receptors all come from a man younger than 35 who had mild COVID-19 (a few samples of this study predate the infection). The sample titles of this study are shuffled in the database, so cell type and time point are left out; the donor was told from shared clones.

This clonotype has a handful of counts. The V gene is TRBV7-2, the J gene TRBJ1-1, with D possibly matching TRBD1 (5 bases). Trimming stripped 7 bases from V and 2 bases from J, with 11 bases between. This CDR3 is built from 13 residues. CDR1 SGHTA and CDR2 FQGNSA come from the germline V gene. CDR3 loop: CASTAGVNTEAFF. The CDR3 DNA reads TGTGCCAGCACCGCGGGGGTCAACACTGAAGCTTTCTTT.

This clonotype was detected a few times. The CDR3 loop is CASSYSGLRGNEQFF. CDR3 DNA sequence: TGTGCCAGCAGTTACTCCGGACTCCGAGGCAATGAGCAGTTCTTC. This chain connects TRBV6-5 to TRBJ2-1; possibly TRBD2 for D (5 bases). The V end was cut by 0 bases, the J end by 6 bases, with 12 bases between. This CDR3 region has 15 residues. Germline lookup yields CDR1 MNHEY and CDR2 SVGAGI.

This rearrangement joins TRBV6-5 to TRBJ1-2; no firm D call. Germline-derived CDR1 and CDR2 are MNHEY and SVGAGI. V was shortened by 6 bases and J by 4 bases, with 12 bases between the two germline ends. The CDR3 is made up of 13 amino acids. The CDR3 loop is CASRQPPGYGYTF. The CDR3 bases are TGTGCCAGCAGGCAACCCCCGGGCTATGGCTACACCTTC.

This clonotype was observed a handful of times. The chain is built from TRBV7-2 and TRBJ2-5; TRBD2 matches 10 bases. Trimming at V came to 7 bases and at J to 5 bases, leaving 10 bases not matched to a gene. Per the germline V gene, CDR1 is SGHTA and CDR2 is FQGNSA. There are 15 residues in the CDR3. CDR3 sequence: CASMLAGGGGETQYF. CDR3 nucleotides: TGTGCCAGCATGTTAGCGGGGGGCGGAGGGGAGACCCAGTACTTC.

The gene calls are TRBV25-1 and TRBJ1-1, with 9 bases identical to TRBD1. CDR1 is MGHDK, CDR2 SYGVNS, per germline. This CDR3 has 13 amino acids. V trimming: 6 bases; J trimming: 4 bases; junction bases outside the gene matches: 3. CDR3 sequence: CASSDRGGTEAFF. The CDR3 coding sequence is TGTGCCAGCAGCGACAGGGGGGGCACTGAAGCTTTCTTT.

This clonotype was detected many times. The V and J genes are TRBV24-1 and TRBJ2-2; no clear D. This CDR3 has 13 amino acids. Deletions cut 12 bases from V and 0 bases from J, with 10 bases between. Germline-derived CDR1 and CDR2 are KGHDR and SFDVKD. The CDR3 DNA reads TGTGCCGCCTCACCCGCGAACACCGGGGAGCTGTTTTTT. It codes for CAASPANTGELFF.

This chain links TRBV6-1 with TRBJ2-1; 9 nucleotides agree with TRBD1. Germline values: CDR1 MNHNS, CDR2 SASEGT. V lost 8 bases, J lost 2 bases, and 7 bases stayed unmatched. The CDR3 covers 15 residues. The CDR3 coding sequence is TGTGCCAGCCTACGGGGACAGGGCCCCTACAATGAGCAGTTCTTC. The encoded protein is CASLRGQGPYNEQFF.

This clonotype was counted between two and nine times. The chain employs TRBV4-1 and TRBJ1-5, with unresolved D. This CDR3 region has 18 residues. From germline, CDR1 is MGHRA and CDR2 YSYEKL. V was cut by 2 bases and J by 4 bases, with 21 bases left in between. In nucleotides, the CDR3 is TGCGCCAGCAGCCAACTGTCCGGTTTTGGCGGGGTTAATCAGCCCCAGCATTTT. Amino acid sequence: CASSQLSGFGGVNQPQHF.

This chain connects TRBV4-3 to TRBJ2-1; D is unresolved. Germline loops: CDR1 LGHNA, CDR2 YSLEER. The CDR3 sequence is 15 residues long. V lost 0 bases to trimming and J lost 9 bases, with 15 bases between them. CDR3 residues: CASSQEGSAGLEQFF. The CDR3 DNA is TGCGCCAGCAGCCAAGAGGGGTCGGCAGGCCTTGAGCAGTTCTTC.

The table lists this clonotype with a few counts. This chain links TRBV7-9 with TRBJ2-2, with a weak D call TRBD2 (6 bases). V was cut by 5 bases and J by 7 bases, with 17 bases left in between. CDR1 and CDR2 (germline): SEHNR, FQNEAQ (reference sequence). This CDR3 has 15 amino acids. The CDR3, as DNA: TGTGCCAGCAGCCGGGACTCATTATATATCGGGGAGCTGTTTTTT. As protein: CASSRDSLYIGELFF.

V usage is TRBV7-9 and J usage is TRBJ1-2; weak D call: TRBD1 (5 bases). Trimming left V 5 bases short and J 7 bases short, with 17 bases between. The CDR3 runs 14 residues. Germline V gene lookup returns CDR1 SEHNR and CDR2 FQNEAQ (reference sequence). Here the CDR3 reads CASSGQPGSGGYTF. DNA of the CDR3: TGTGCCAGCAGCGGTCAGCCAGGGTCAGGTGGCTACACCTTC.

This clonotype was seen repeatedly, ten times or more. This sequence joins TRBV28 and TRBJ2-1; 9 positions match TRBD2. CDR1 is MDHEN, CDR2 SYDVKM, per germline. This CDR3 contains 13 residues. Trimming removed 9 bases from V and 2 bases from J; junction bases left unmatched: 2. This chain's CDR3 is CASSSGAYNEQFF. CDR3 nucleotide sequence: TGTGCCAGTTCTAGCGGGGCCTACAATGAGCAGTTCTTC.

This rearrangement joins TRBV5-6 to TRBJ1-2; D remains ambiguous. Trimming took off 3 bases at V and 6 bases at J, with 12 bases between the two ends. Germline values: CDR1 SGHDT, CDR2 YYEEEE. The CDR3 covers 13 residues. The CDR3 DNA follows: TGTGCCAGCAGCTATAGGAGGGCCCATGGCTACACCTTC. It encodes CASSYRRAHGYTF.

A few counts support this clonotype. The chain has TRBV6-5 and TRBJ1-6; D remains unclear. Trimming shortened V by 8 bases and J by 0 bases, and 11 bases separated the two germline ends. Germline CDR1 and CDR2: MNHEY and SVGAGI. The CDR3 sequence is 15 residues long. For the CDR3, the DNA is TGTGCCAGCTTTAGAGATAGCTCCTATAATTCACCCCTCCACTTT. This sequence encodes CASFRDSSYNSPLHF.

This clonotype has more than one count but fewer than ten. The gene calls are TRBV20-1 and TRBJ1-5; possibly TRBD1 for D (6 bases). Germline-derived CDR1 and CDR2 are DFQATT and SNEGSKA (reference sequence). Deletions cut 2 bases from V and 6 bases from J, with 17 bases between. There are 15 residues in the CDR3. CDR3 sequence: CSARPPGVDPQPQHF. For the CDR3, the DNA is TGCAGTGCTAGACCCCCAGGGGTAGACCCTCAGCCCCAGCATTTT.

The sample holds many counts of this clonotype. The chain carries TRBV12-3 or TRBV12-4 and TRBJ2-3, with 9 bases lining up with TRBD1. After removal of 10 bases from V and 9 bases from J, the junction contained 5 bases not matched to a gene. CDR3 length: 11 amino acids. CDR3 nucleotides: TGTGCCACGGACAGGGGACGGACGCAGTATTTT. Amino acid sequence: CATDRGRTQYF.

This clonotype has only a few counts. The rearrangement uses TRBV4-3 and TRBJ2-7; 7 bases are a match to TRBD1. J lost 3 bases, V lost 0 bases, and 11 bases had no gene match. Germline lookup yields CDR1 LGHNA and CDR2 YSLEER. The CDR3 has 17 amino acids. CDR3 DNA sequence: TGCGCCAGCAGCCAAGAGGTGGGCAGGGGGATTTTCTACGAGCAGTACTTC. It yields the protein CASSQEVGRGIFYEQYF.

V and J are TRBV28 and TRBJ1-5, with D possibly matching TRBD1 (5 bases). In germline, CDR1 is MDHEN, CDR2 SYDVKM. The CDR3 runs to 16 residues. V lost 2 bases to trimming and J lost 0 bases, with 11 bases between them. CDR3 sequence: CASSLGSGHSNQPQHF. The CDR3 nucleotides read TGTGCCAGCAGTTTAGGGTCAGGACATAGCAATCAGCCCCAGCATTTT.

The chain employs TRBV5-1 and TRBJ2-2; 7 bases map to TRBD2. J gave up 4 bases and V 0 bases, and 3 bases lay outside the gene matches. The CDR3 totals 15 residues. Germline assignment: CDR1 SGHRS and CDR2 YFSETQ. This CDR3 is CASSLEAGSTGELFF. The CDR3 nucleotides are TGCGCCAGCAGCTTGGAAGCGGGATCCACCGGGGAGCTGTTTTTT.

The rearrangement links TRBV20-1 to TRBJ2-7; TRBD2 matches 8 bases. The CDR3 is 12 residues long. With 3 bases clipped from V and 3 bases from J, the junction kept 1 base outside the gene matches. The germline V gene has CDR1 DFQATT and CDR2 SNEGSKA (reference sequence). CDR3 DNA sequence: TGCAGTGCTAGGCGGGGGGTCTACGAGCAGTACTTC. Protein: CSARRGVYEQYF.

V and J are TRBV7-3 and TRBJ2-3, with D unclear. Trimming removed 5 bases from V and 9 bases from J, with 15 bases in between. Germline CDR1 SGHTA, CDR2 FQGTGA. The CDR3 consists of 13 residues. In DNA form, the CDR3 reads TGTGCCAGCAGCCTCAGGCGTTTGGACACGCAGTATTTT. Amino acids: CASSLRRLDTQYF. The variable domain in full, with the rest retrieved from reference TRBV7-3 and TRBJ2-3, is GAGVSQTPSNKVTEKGKYVELRCDPISGHTALYWYRQSLGQGPEFLIYFQGTGAADDSGLPNDRFFAVRPEGSVSTLKIQRTERGDSAVYLCASSLRRLDTQYFGPGTRLTVL.

This chain uses TRBV12-3 or TRBV12-4 with TRBJ1-3; tentatively, D is TRBD1 (5 bases). This CDR3 spans 14 amino acids. V lost 10 bases and J lost 0, with 13 bases in between. This CDR3 is CATRDRRSGNTIYF. DNA of the CDR3: TGTGCCACCCGAGACAGACGCTCTGGAAACACCATATATTTT.

The rearrangement joins TRBV20-1 to TRBJ2-1; D not resolved. The V end lost 3 bases, the J end lost 6 bases, and 18 bases lay between the germline ends. The CDR3 runs to 15 residues. CDR1 is DFQATT and CDR2 is SNEGSKA in the germline V gene (reference sequence). CDR3 sequence: CSASRTPAPGNEQFF. CDR3 sequence (DNA): TGCAGTGCTAGTCGCACCCCCGCCCCCGGCAATGAGCAGTTCTTC.

This chain links TRBV5-5 with TRBJ1-2; D gene uncertain. CDR3 length: 15 residues. Trimming pared 0 bases from V and 0 bases from J, leaving 9 bases between. The germline V gene has CDR1 SGHKS and CDR2 YYEKEE (reference sequence). CDR3 sequence reads: CASSLAPRANYGYTF. CDR3 sequence (DNA): TGTGCCAGCAGCTTGGCCCCGAGAGCTAACTATGGCTACACCTTC. The entire variable domain, with the rest obtained from reference TRBV5-5 and TRBJ1-2, is as follows: DAGVTQSPTHLIKTRGQQVTLRCSPISGHKSVSWYQQVLGQGPQFIFQYYEKEERGRGNFPDRFSARQFPNYSSELNVNALLLGDSALYLCASSLAPRANYGYTFGSGTRLTVV.

This clonotype appeared a few times. The chain combines TRBV19 with TRBJ1-5, with D perhaps matching TRBD1 (5 bases). CDR3 length: 15 amino acids. Germline V gene sequence: CDR1 LNHDA, CDR2 SQIVND (reference sequence). Trimming removed 0 bases at V and 3 bases at J, with 9 bases between. CDR3 protein: CASSIETVPNQPQHF. The DNA of the CDR3 is TGTGCCAGTAGTATAGAGACAGTTCCCAATCAGCCCCAGCATTTT.

The rearrangement joins TRBV5-1 to TRBJ2-2; tentatively, D is TRBD2 (6 bases). The V gene's germline CDR1 is SGHRS and CDR2 YFSETQ. This CDR3 spans 13 amino acids. The V gene lost 4 bases and the J gene lost 7 bases, with 11 bases spanning the gap. The CDR3 spells CASSPRDGGELFF. CDR3 nucleotide sequence: TGCGCCAGCAGCCCGCGGGACGGCGGGGAGCTGTTTTTT.

This clonotype was counted a few times. J is TRBJ1-6 and V is TRBV18; D may be TRBD1 (5 bases). The CDR3 covers 16 residues. Germline values: CDR1 KGHSH, CDR2 LQKENI. V lost 2 bases to trimming and J lost 5 bases, with 13 bases between them. The CDR3 bases are TGTGCCAGCTCACCATCCCAGGGAGTACATAATTCACCCCTCCACTTT. Translated: CASSPSQGVHNSPLHF.

The J gene is TRBJ1-2, the V gene TRBV19, with 7 bases matching TRBD1. V dropped 3 bases and J dropped 8; count of bases not matched to a gene: 6. Germline CDR1 LNHDA, CDR2 SQIVND (reference sequence). This CDR3 is 13 amino acids long. This CDR3 is CASSMSTGTGYTF. The CDR3 nucleotides read TGTGCCAGTAGTATGTCGACAGGGACCGGCTACACCTTC.